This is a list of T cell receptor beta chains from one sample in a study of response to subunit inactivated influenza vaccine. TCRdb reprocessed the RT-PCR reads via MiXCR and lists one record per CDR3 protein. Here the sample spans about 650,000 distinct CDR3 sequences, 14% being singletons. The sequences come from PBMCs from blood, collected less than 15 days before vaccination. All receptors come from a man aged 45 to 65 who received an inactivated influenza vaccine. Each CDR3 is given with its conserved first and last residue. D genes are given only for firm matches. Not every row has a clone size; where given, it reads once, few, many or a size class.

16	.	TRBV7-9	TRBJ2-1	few	CASSPPGASPYNEQFF	TGTGCCAGCAGCCCCCCGGGGGCCAGTCCCTACAATGAGCAGTTCTTC
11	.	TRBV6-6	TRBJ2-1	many	CASGLDNEQFF	TGTGCCAGCGGACTGGACAATGAGCAGTTCTTC
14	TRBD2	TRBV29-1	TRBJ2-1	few	CSVDGSGSYNEQFF	TGCAGCGTTGATGGTAGCGGGAGTTACAATGAGCAGTTCTTC
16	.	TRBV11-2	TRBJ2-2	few	CASSGGTDLRTGELFF	TGTGCCAGCAGCGGGGGGACGGACCTCAGGACCGGGGAGCTGTTTTTT
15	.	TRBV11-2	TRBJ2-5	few	CASSPDSPYQETQYF	TGTGCCAGCAGCCCGGACAGCCCGTACCAAGAGACCCAGTACTTC
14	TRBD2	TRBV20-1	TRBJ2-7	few	CSATMGEGPYEQYF	TGCAGTGCTACCATGGGGGAGGGCCCCTACGAGCAGTACTTC
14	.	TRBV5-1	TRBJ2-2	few	CASRDERSGGELFF	TGCGCCAGCAGAGATGAGCGGTCGGGCGGGGAGCTGTTTTTT
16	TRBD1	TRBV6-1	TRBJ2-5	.	CASSQGTDSYQETQYF	TGTGCCAGCAGCCAAGGGACAGACTCGTACCAAGAGACCCAGTACTTC
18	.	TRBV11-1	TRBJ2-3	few	CASSFPSSGFVLTDTQYF	TGTGCCAGCAGCTTCCCCTCATCGGGGTTCGTCCTTACAGATACGCAGTATTTT
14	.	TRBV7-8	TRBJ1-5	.	CASSQFSANQPQHF	TGTGCCAGCAGCCAATTCTCTGCGAATCAGCCCCAGCATTTT
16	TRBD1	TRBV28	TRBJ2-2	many	CASSFGQGANTGELFF	TGTGCCAGCAGTTTTGGACAGGGGGCGAACACCGGGGAGCTGTTTTTT
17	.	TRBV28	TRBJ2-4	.	CASTMRVGHTPKNIQYF	TGTGCCAGCACCATGCGGGTAGGGCATACTCCCAAAAACATTCAGTACTTC
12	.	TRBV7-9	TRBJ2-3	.	CASSSAWGTQYF	TGTGCCAGCAGCTCGGCCTGGGGTACGCAGTATTTT
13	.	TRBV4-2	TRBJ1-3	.	CASSQGGGNTIYF	TGTGCCAGCAGCCAGGGGGGAGGAAACACCATATATTTT
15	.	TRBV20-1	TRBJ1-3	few	CSARLGGGSGNTIYF	TGCAGTGCTAGATTGGGGGGTGGCTCTGGAAACACCATATATTTT
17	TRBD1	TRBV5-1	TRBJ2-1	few	CASSGTGTNSVYNEQFF	TGCGCCAGCAGCGGGACAGGGACCAACTCCGTATACAATGAGCAGTTCTTC
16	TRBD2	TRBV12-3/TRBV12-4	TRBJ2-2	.	CASSPGLAGITGELFF	TGTGCCAGCAGCCCGGGACTAGCGGGAATCACCGGGGAGCTGTTTTTT
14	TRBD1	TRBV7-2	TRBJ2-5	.	CASSARQGYETQYF	TGTGCCAGCAGCGCCCGACAGGGTTATGAGACCCAGTACTTC
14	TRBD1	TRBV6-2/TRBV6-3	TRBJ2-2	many	CASRWTGSTGELFF	TGTGCCAGCAGGTGGACAGGGAGCACCGGGGAGCTGTTTTTT
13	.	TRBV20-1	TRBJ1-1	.	CSARPSQSTEAFF	TGCAGTGCTAGACCCAGCCAGAGCACTGAAGCTTTCTTT
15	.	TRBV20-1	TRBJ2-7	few	CSARSIGVPVYEQYF	TGCAGTGCTAGATCTATTGGGGTTCCAGTCTACGAGCAGTACTTC
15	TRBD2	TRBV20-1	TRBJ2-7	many	CSARGAGVWHYEQYF	TGCAGTGCTAGAGGTGCGGGGGTATGGCACTACGAGCAGTACTTC
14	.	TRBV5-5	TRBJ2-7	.	CASSSIGTTYEQYF	TGTGCCAGCAGCTCAATAGGGACAACCTACGAGCAGTACTTC
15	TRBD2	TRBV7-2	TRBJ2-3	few	CASSPKRGNTDTQYF	TGTGCCAGCAGCCCCAAGCGGGGAAACACAGATACGCAGTATTTT
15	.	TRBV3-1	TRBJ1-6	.	CASSQLKGANSPLHF	TGTGCCAGCAGCCAACTGAAAGGGGCGAATTCACCCCTCCACTTT
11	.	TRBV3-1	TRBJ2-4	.	CASSQADIQYF	TGTGCCAGCAGCCAAGCGGACATTCAGTACTTC
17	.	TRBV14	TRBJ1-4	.	CASSQDRYGGKYEKLFF	TGTGCCAGCAGCCAAGATAGATACGGGGGCAAATACGAAAAACTGTTTTTT
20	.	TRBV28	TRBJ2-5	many	CASSPLRKGRPGRGTETQYF	TGTGCCAGCAGTCCTCTTCGAAAAGGTCGCCCGGGGAGGGGGACGGAGACCCAGTACTTC
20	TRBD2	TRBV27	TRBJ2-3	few	CASSIRTSGRRGPSTDTQYF	TGTGCCAGCAGTATTCGGACTAGCGGGAGAAGGGGACCTAGCACAGATACGCAGTATTTT
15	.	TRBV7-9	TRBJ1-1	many	CASRPTGTQNTEAFF	TGTGCCAGCAGGCCGACCGGGACACAGAACACTGAAGCTTTCTTT
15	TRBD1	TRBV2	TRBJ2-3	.	CASSDLRGGPDTQYF	TGTGCCAGCAGTGATCTACGAGGGGGCCCAGATACGCAGTATTTT
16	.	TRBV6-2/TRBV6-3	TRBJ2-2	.	CASSYNRRMATGELFF	TGTGCCAGCAGTTATAACAGGAGAATGGCGACCGGGGAGCTGTTTTTT
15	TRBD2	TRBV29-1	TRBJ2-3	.	CSVESGREVEDTQYF	TGCAGCGTTGAGTCGGGGCGGGAGGTCGAGGATACGCAGTATTTT
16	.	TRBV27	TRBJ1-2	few	CASIFPPGTMGYGYTF	TGTGCCAGCATCTTTCCTCCAGGGACGATGGGCTATGGCTACACCTTC
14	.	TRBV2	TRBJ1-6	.	CASSQKAGLSPLHF	TGTGCCAGCAGTCAGAAAGCAGGGTTGTCACCCCTCCACTTT
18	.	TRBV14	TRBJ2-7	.	CASSHSRVAAEPSYEQYF	TGTGCCAGCAGCCATTCCCGTGTAGCCGCTGAGCCTTCCTACGAGCAGTACTTC
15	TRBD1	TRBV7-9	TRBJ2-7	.	CASRPTTGGRNEQYF	TGTGCCAGCAGACCCACAACAGGGGGAAGAAACGAGCAGTACTTC
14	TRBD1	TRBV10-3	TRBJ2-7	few	CAISAAGTEYEQYF	TGTGCCATCAGTGCTGCCGGGACAGAGTACGAGCAGTACTTC
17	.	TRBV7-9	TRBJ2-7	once	CASSLGGAAEHSYEQYF	TGTGCCAGCAGCTTAGGAGGGGCCGCCGAGCACTCCTACGAGCAGTACTTC
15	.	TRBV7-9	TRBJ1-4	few	CASSDPGTRDEKLFF	TGTGCCAGCAGCGACCCCGGGACGCGAGATGAAAAACTGTTTTTT
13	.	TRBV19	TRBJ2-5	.	CASSKRDQETQYF	TGTGCCAGTAGTAAGCGGGACCAAGAGACCCAGTACTTC
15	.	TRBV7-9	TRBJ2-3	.	CASTASSAPTDTQYF	TGTGCCAGCACGGCCTCTTCTGCACCCACAGATACGCAGTATTTT
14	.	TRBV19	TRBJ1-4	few	CASSILDRFEELFF	TGTGCCAGTAGTATTTTGGATCGTTTTGAGGAACTGTTTTTT
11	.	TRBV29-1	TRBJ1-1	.	CSVQRETEAFF	TGCAGCGTCCAAAGGGAGACTGAAGCTTTCTTT
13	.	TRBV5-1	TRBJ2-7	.	CASSSDGDYEQYF	TGCGCCAGCAGCTCGGACGGGGACTACGAGCAGTACTTC
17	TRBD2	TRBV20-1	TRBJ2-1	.	CSAKEFGTSGRYNEQFF	TGCAGTGCTAAAGAGTTCGGGACTAGCGGTCGCTACAATGAGCAGTTCTTC
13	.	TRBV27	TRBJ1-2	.	CASSPTNLGGYTF	TGTGCCAGCAGTCCAACCAATTTGGGCGGCTACACCTTC
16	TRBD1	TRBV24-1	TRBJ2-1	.	CATSDVGQGANYEQFF	TGTGCCACCAGTGACGTGGGACAGGGGGCGAATTATGAGCAGTTCTTC
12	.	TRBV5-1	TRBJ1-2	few	CASSFDFYGYTF	TGCGCCAGCAGCTTTGACTTCTATGGCTACACCTTC
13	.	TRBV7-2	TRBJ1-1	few	CASSPQGARPAFF	TGTGCCAGCAGCCCCCAAGGGGCCCGGCCAGCTTTCTTT
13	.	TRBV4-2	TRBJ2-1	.	CASSQVGGYEQFF	TGTGCCAGCAGCCAAGTGGGGGGTTATGAGCAGTTCTTC
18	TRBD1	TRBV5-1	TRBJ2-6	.	CASSLAPTGTSGANVLTF	TGCGCCAGCAGCTTGGCCCCGACAGGGACCTCTGGGGCCAACGTCCTGACTTTC
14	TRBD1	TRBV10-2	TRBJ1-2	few	CASSDRTGVRSYTF	TGCGCCAGCAGTGATCGGACAGGGGTTAGAAGCTACACCTTC
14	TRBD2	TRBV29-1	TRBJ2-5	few	CSGKLAGRQETQYF	TGCAGCGGCAAACTAGCGGGGCGTCAAGAGACCCAGTACTTC
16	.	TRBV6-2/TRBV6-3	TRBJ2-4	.	CASSYGLGWEENIQYF	TGTGCCAGCAGTTACGGTCTCGGGTGGGAGGAAAACATTCAGTACTTC